This entry describes one T cell receptor (beta chain). The antigen is undetermined. This specimen comes from a study of regulatory T cells in long-lasting Graves disease. The study's findings and limits: Between persistent patients, 2,500 to 3,500 public clonotypes were shared, exceeding the approximately 900 shared between new patients.

Indicated time point: persistent/refractory GD, antithyroid drugs over 5 years with positive TRAb. PBMC RNA served as the TCR library source. This CDR3 region has 15 residues. Trimming left V 5 bases short and J 8 bases short, with 21 bases between. Library construction for TCR beta used iRepertoire HTBI primers and Arm-PCR of CDR3 regions. TCRdb fed the multiplex PCR reads into MiXCR, producing one record per CDR3 protein. The sample has roughly 700,000 distinct CDR3 sequences; 25% to 35% are singletons. The V gene is TRBV12-3 or TRBV12-4, the J gene TRBJ1-2; tentatively, D is TRBD1 (5 bases). The material was peripheral blood mononuclear cells (PBMCs), obtained when the disease was refractory, from a patient treated with antithyroid drugs. This TCR was recovered from a female donor with Graves disease. CDR3 sequence (DNA): TGTGCCAGCAGTCTTACCCTACAGGAAATGAAAGGCTACACCTTC. It specifies CASSLTLQEMKGYTF.